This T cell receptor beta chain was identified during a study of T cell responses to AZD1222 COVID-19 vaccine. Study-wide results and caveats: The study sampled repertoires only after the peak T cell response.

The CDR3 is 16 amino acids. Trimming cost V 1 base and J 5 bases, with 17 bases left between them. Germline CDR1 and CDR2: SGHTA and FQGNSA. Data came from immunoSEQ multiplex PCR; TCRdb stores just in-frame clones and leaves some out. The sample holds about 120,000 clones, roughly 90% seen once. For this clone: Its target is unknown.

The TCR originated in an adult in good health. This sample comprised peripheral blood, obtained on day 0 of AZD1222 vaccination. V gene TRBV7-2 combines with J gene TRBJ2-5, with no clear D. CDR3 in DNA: TGTGCCAGCAGCTTAGTTCTCGGGCCATTTTCGGAGACCCAGTACTTC. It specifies CASSLVLGPFSETQYF. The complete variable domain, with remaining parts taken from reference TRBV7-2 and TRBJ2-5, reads GAGVSQSPSNKVTEKGKDVELRCDPISGHTALYWYRQSLGQGLEFLIYFQGNSAPDKSGLPSDRFSAERTGGSVSTLTIQRTQQEDSAVYLCASSLVLGPFSETQYFGPGTRLLVL.